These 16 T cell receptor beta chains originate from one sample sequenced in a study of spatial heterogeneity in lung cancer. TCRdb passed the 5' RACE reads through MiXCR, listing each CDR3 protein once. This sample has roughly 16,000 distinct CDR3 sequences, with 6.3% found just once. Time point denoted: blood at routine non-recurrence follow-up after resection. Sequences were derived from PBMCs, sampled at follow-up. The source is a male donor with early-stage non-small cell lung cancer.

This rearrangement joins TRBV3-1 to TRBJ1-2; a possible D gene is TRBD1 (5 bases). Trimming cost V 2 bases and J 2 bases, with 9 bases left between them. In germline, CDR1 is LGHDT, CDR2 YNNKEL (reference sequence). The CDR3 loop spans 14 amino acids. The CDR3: CASSQSRVNYGYTF. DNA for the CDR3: TGTGCCAGCAGCCAATCCAGGGTCAACTATGGCTACACCTTC.

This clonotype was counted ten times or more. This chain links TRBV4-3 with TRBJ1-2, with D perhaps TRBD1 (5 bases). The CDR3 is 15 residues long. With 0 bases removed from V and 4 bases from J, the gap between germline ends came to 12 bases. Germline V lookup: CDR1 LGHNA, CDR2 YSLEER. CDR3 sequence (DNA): TGCGCCAGCAGCCAAGATGGGCAGGGAGGCTATGGCTACACCTTC. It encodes CASSQDGQGGYGYTF.

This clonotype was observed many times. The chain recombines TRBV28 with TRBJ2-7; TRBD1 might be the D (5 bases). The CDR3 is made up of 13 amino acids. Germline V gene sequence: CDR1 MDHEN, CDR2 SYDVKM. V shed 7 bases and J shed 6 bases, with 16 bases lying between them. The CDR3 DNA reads TGTGCCAGCACTCGGACATCCCTCCGCGAGCAGTACTTC. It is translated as CASTRTSLREQYF.

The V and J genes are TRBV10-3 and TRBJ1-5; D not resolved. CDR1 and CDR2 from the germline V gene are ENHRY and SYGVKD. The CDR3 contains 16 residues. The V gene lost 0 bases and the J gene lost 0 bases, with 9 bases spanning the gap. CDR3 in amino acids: CAISESATLSNQPQHF. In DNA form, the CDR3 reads TGTGCCATCAGTGAGTCAGCGACCCTTAGCAATCAGCCCCAGCATTTT.

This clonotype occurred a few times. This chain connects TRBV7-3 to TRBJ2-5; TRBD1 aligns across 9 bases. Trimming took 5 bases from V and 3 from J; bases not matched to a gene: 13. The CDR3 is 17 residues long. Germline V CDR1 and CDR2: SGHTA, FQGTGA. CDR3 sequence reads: CASSPTVSGTGKETQYF. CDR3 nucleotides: TGTGCCAGCAGCCCGACGGTATCCGGGACAGGGAAAGAGACCCAGTACTTC.

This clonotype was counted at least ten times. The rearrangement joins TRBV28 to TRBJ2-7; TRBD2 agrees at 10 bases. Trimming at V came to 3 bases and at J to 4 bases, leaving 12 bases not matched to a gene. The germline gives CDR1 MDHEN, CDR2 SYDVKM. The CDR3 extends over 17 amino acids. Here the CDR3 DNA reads TGTGCCAGCAGTTTGAGCGGGAGGGCCGCTGTTGCATACGAGCAGTACTTC. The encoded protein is CASSLSGRAAVAYEQYF.

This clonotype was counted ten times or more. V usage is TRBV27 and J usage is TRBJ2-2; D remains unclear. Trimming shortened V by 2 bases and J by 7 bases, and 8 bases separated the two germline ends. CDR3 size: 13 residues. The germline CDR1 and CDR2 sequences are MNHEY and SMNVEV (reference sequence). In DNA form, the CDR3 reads TGTGCCAGCAGTTTAATGGGAAGCGGGGAGCTGTTTTTT. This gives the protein CASSLMGSGELFF.

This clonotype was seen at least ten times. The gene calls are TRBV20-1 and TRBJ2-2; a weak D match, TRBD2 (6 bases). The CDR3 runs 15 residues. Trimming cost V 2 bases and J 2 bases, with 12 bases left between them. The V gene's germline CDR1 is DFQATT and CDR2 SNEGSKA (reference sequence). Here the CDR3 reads CSARWGTLNTGELFF. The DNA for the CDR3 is TGCAGTGCTAGATGGGGGACTCTAAACACCGGGGAGCTGTTTTTT.

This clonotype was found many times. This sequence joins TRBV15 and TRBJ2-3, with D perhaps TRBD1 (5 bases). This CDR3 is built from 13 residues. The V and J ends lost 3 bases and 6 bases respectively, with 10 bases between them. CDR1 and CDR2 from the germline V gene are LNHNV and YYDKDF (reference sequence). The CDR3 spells CATSSRAGDTQYF. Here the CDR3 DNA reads TGTGCCACCAGCAGCCGGGCAGGGGATACGCAGTATTTT.

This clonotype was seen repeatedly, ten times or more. This CDR3 is CASSRQAYNSPLHF. In DNA form, the CDR3 reads TGTGCCAGCAGTCGACAGGCCTATAATTCACCCCTCCACTTT. V gene TRBV11-2 combines with J gene TRBJ1-6, with D possibly TRBD1 on 6 matching bases. The CDR3 is 14 amino acids. Germline V gene data show CDR1 as SGHAT and CDR2 as FQNNGV. Trimming cost V 6 bases and J 2 bases, with 8 bases left between them.

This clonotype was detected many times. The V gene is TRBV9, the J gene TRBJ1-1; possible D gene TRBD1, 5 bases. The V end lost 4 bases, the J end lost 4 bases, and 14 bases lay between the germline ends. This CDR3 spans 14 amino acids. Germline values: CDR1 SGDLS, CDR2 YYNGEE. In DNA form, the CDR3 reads TGTGCCAGCAGCTTTCAACAGGCGGGCACTGAAGCTTTCTTT. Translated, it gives CASSFQQAGTEAFF.

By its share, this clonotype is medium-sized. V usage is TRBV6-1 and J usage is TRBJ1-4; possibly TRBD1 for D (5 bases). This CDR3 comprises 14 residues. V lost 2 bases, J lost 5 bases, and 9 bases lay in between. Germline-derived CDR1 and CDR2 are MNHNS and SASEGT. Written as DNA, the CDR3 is TGTGCCAGCAGTGAAATGGACAACAATGAAAAACTGTTTTTT. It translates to CASSEMDNNEKLFF.

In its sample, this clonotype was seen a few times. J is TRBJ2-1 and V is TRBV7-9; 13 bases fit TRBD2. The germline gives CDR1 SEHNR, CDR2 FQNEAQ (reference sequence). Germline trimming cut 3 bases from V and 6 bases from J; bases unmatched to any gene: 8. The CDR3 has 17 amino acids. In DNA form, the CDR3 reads TGTGCCAGCAGCTTCAACCCCGGGACTAGCGGGATCAATGAGCAGTTCTTC. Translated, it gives CASSFNPGTSGINEQFF.

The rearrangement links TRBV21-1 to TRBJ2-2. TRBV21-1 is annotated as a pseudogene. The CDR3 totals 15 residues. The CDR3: CASSKGRQNTGELFF. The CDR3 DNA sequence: TGTGCCAGCAGCAAAGGTCGACAGAACACCGGGGAGCTGTTTTTT.

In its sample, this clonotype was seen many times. The CDR3 DNA reads TGCGCCAGCAGCCAAGAAGGGTACGGGTTAAGCACAGATACGCAGTATTTT. Encoded protein: CASSQEGYGLSTDTQYF. The chain links TRBV4-3 to TRBJ2-3; D uncertain. The V and J ends lost 0 bases and 0 bases respectively, with 13 bases between them. This CDR3 is built from 17 residues. CDR1 and CDR2 (germline): LGHNA, YSLEER.

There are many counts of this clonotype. CDR3 region: CASSQEAAYNEQFF. CDR3 bases: TGTGCCAGCAGCCAAGAGGCAGCGTACAATGAGCAGTTCTTC. The J gene is TRBJ2-1, the V gene TRBV4-2; D gene unclear. CDR3 length: 14 amino acids. The V gene's germline CDR1 is LGHNA and CDR2 YNFKEQ. The V end was cut by 0 bases, the J end by 4 bases, with 7 bases between.